This entry lists 21 T cell receptor beta chains sequenced from one sample in a study of graft-versus-host responses after intestinal transplantation. Profiling relied on immunoSEQ multiplex PCR, and the TCRdb table lists in-frame clones only, not all of them. The table lists about 16,000 clones, approximately 95% of them singletons. The sample consisted of PBMCs, taken 23 days after intestinal transplant. The receptor source for this set is a human patient who received an intestinal transplant, so some T cells may come from the graft donor.

The chain employs TRBV4-1 and TRBJ2-1; 10 bases align to TRBD2. Per the germline V gene, CDR1 is MGHRA and CDR2 is YSYEKL. V was clipped by 3 bases and J by 0 bases; unmatched bases: 2. CDR3 length: 16 residues. In nucleotides, the CDR3 is TGCGCCAGCAGCCAGACTAGCGGGTACTCCTACAATGAGCAGTTCTTC. Amino acids: CASSQTSGYSYNEQFF.

The V gene is TRBV13, the J gene TRBJ2-1; a weak D match, TRBD1 (7 bases). Between the trimmed V and J ends, which lost 11 bases and 2 bases, there was a span of 13 bases. The CDR3 extends over 13 amino acids. Germline values: CDR1 PRHDT, CDR2 FYEKMQ (reference sequence). The CDR3 sequence: CACDREAYNEQFF. CDR3 in DNA: TGTGCCTGCGACAGGGAGGCCTACAATGAGCAGTTCTTC.

This sequence joins TRBV27 and TRBJ2-2; D is undetermined. The germline CDR1 and CDR2 sequences are MNHEY and SMNVEV (reference sequence). The ends were cut back, 8 bases at V and 7 bases at J, with 8 bases in the middle. The CDR3 totals 11 residues. The CDR3 here is CASVGGGELFF. CDR3 nucleotide sequence: TGTGCCAGCGTAGGTGGCGGGGAGCTGTTTTTT.

This chain joins TRBV13 and TRBJ2-7, with a tentative D call TRBD2 (5 bases). Germline lookup yields CDR1 PRHDT and CDR2 FYEKMQ (reference sequence). This CDR3 is built from 13 residues. V was pared by 0 bases and J by 5 bases, with 8 bases between. CDR3 nucleotides: TGTGCCAGCAGCTTAGGGCCTAGCAACGAGCAGTACTTC. Its protein is CASSLGPSNEQYF.

The chain couples TRBV6-5 to TRBJ2-1; 7 bases are shared with TRBD1. Germline trimming cut 2 bases from V and 3 bases from J; bases unmatched to any gene: 7. Per germline, CDR1 MNHEY and CDR2 SVGAGI. The CDR3 is 16 residues long. The chain's CDR3 is CASSYGDSGHYNEQFF. In DNA form, the CDR3 reads TGTGCCAGCAGTTACGGGGACAGCGGACACTACAATGAGCAGTTCTTC.

The V gene is TRBV25-1, the J gene TRBJ2-3, with D tentatively TRBD2 (6 bases). CDR3 size: 17 residues. V gave up 2 bases and J gave up 5 bases, with 20 bases separating them. Germline V gene data show CDR1 as MGHDK and CDR2 as SYGVNS. The CDR3 is CASSEIGRLELLDTQYF. CDR3 DNA sequence: TGTGCCAGCAGTGAAATCGGGAGACTAGAGCTACTAGATACGCAGTATTTT.

This chain connects TRBV6-5 to TRBJ2-7; a possible D gene is TRBD2 (6 bases). The CDR3 has 13 residues. V was pared by 6 bases and J by 3 bases, with 12 bases between. Germline CDR1 MNHEY, CDR2 SVGAGI. This CDR3 reads CASSAGRYYEQYF. Written as DNA, the CDR3 is TGTGCCAGCAGCGCGGGACGTTACTACGAGCAGTACTTC.

As for this clone: One junction end disagrees with the germline gene, perhaps due to a read error. The V gene is TRBV7-9, the J gene TRBJ2-5; 7 bases are shared with TRBD2. CDR1 SEHNR and CDR2 FQNEAQ come from the germline V gene (reference sequence). This CDR3 has 18 amino acids. The CDR3 nucleotides read TGTGCCAGCAGCCTAGCTAGCGGAGAGCTTAAAATGCAAGAGACCCAGTACTTC. Protein product: CASSLASGELKMQETQYF.

The rearrangement joins TRBV5-4 to TRBJ2-1; no firm D call. Trimming left V 4 bases short and J 2 bases short, with 19 bases between. Germline assignment: CDR1 SGHNT and CDR2 YYREEE (reference sequence). There are 17 residues in the CDR3. As DNA, the CDR3 is TGTGCCAGCAGCCCAGACCCGAGGACCGAGACCTACAATGAGCAGTTCTTC. Translating gives CASSPDPRTETYNEQFF.

The J gene is TRBJ2-7, the V gene TRBV5-4, with D possibly being TRBD1 (6 bases). Per germline, CDR1 SGHNT and CDR2 YYREEE (reference sequence). V shed 4 bases and J shed 2 bases, with 13 bases lying between them. The CDR3 is made up of 14 amino acids. The CDR3 coding sequence is TGTGCCAGCAGCGGGGGCAGGGGCACCTACGAGCAGTACTTC. It encodes CASSGGRGTYEQYF.

The CDR3 sequence is CASSLGVYEQYF. For the CDR3, the DNA is TGTGCCAGCAGCTTAGGGGTTTACGAGCAGTACTTC. The chain links TRBV7-8 to TRBJ2-7; D gene unclear. CDR1 and CDR2 from the germline V gene are SGHVS and FQNEAQ. Trimming took off 1 base at V and 4 bases at J, with 5 bases between the two ends. The CDR3 has 12 amino acids.

The CDR3 coding sequence is TGTGCCAGCATAACACGCAACACTGAAGCTTTCTTT. It encodes CASITRNTEAFF. This rearrangement joins TRBV2 to TRBJ1-1; the D is unclear. Trimming pared 7 bases from V and 2 bases from J, leaving 8 bases between. The CDR3 is 12 amino acids. Germline CDR1 and CDR2: SNHLY and FYNNEI.

The V and J genes are TRBV5-1 and TRBJ2-7; weak D call: TRBD2 (6 bases). Trimming stripped 0 bases from V and 0 bases from J, with 19 bases between. There are 18 residues in the CDR3. The germline CDR1 and CDR2 sequences are SGHRS and YFSETQ. Here the CDR3 reads CASSLGGGGMKHSYEQYF. The CDR3 DNA is TGCGCCAGCAGCTTGGGCGGAGGAGGGATGAAACACTCCTACGAGCAGTACTTC.

In this sample, this clone turned up once. This chain links TRBV19 with TRBJ1-2; no clear D. Germline CDR1 reads LNHDA; CDR2 reads SQIVND (reference sequence). The CDR3 covers 13 residues. V gave up 5 bases and J gave up 7 bases, with 14 bases separating them. CDR3 nucleotide sequence: TGTGCCAGTAGTCCCCTCGCAAGAGGTGGCTACACCTTC. Protein: CASSPLARGGYTF.

V gene TRBV5-1 combines with J gene TRBJ2-5, with unresolved D. Germline CDR1 reads SGHRS; CDR2 reads YFSETQ. Trimming shortened V by 0 bases and J by 3 bases, and 0 bases separated the two germline ends. CDR3 length equals 11 residues. Here the CDR3 DNA reads TGCGCCAGCAGCTTGGAAGAGACCCAGTACTTC. Residues: CASSLEETQYF.

The V call is TRBV28, the J call TRBJ2-5, with D perhaps matching TRBD1 (6 bases). From germline, CDR1 is MDHEN and CDR2 SYDVKM. CDR3 size: 14 residues. V shed 1 base and J shed 2 bases, with 8 bases lying between them. The CDR3 is CASSLSDRQETQYF. CDR3 in DNA: TGTGCCAGCAGTTTATCGGACAGACAAGAGACCCAGTACTTC. Together with reference TRBV28 and TRBJ2-5, the CDR3 gives the full variable domain: DVKVTQSSRYLVKRTGEKVFLECVQDMDHENMFWYRQDPGLGLRLIYFSYDVKMKEKGDIPEGYSVSREKKERFSLILESASTNQTSMYLCASSLSDRQETQYFGPGTRLLVL.

This sequence joins TRBV18 and TRBJ2-2; 12 positions match TRBD2. Germline V CDR1 and CDR2: KGHSH, LQKENI. With 5 bases clipped from V and 5 bases from J, the junction kept 9 bases outside the gene matches. The CDR3 runs to 17 residues. The CDR3 region has the DNA TGTGCCAGCTCAGAACGACTAGCGGGAGTGGGGACCGGGGAGCTGTTTTTT. Translated, it gives CASSERLAGVGTGELFF.

Details on this clone: At one end, the junction sequence differs from germline, possibly due to a read error. This rearrangement joins TRBV5-1 to TRBJ2-3, with TRBD2 matching over 9 bases. In germline, CDR1 is SGHRS, CDR2 YFSETQ. The CDR3 sequence is 16 residues long. DNA for the CDR3: TGCACCAGCAACCCGGGGCTAGCGGGGAACACAGATACGCAGTATTTT. Amino acid sequence: CTSNPGLAGNTDTQYF.

The V gene is TRBV6-5, the J gene TRBJ1-2; D is unresolved. Between the trimmed V and J ends, which lost 0 bases and 7 bases, there was a span of 18 bases. The CDR3 totals 16 residues. Germline V gene sequence: CDR1 MNHEY, CDR2 SVGAGI. The DNA for the CDR3 is TGTGCCAGCAGTTACTCCGGGGTTTCTCCCTTCAGTGGCTACACCTTC. Translating it yields CASSYSGVSPFSGYTF.

V gene TRBV19 combines with J gene TRBJ2-1; 7 bases line up with TRBD2. Germline lookup yields CDR1 LNHDA and CDR2 SQIVND (reference sequence). The CDR3 sequence is 14 residues long. The trim removed 4 bases at V and 0 bases at J, leaving 0 bases unmatched. The CDR3 sequence is CASSSGSSYNEQFF. The CDR3 DNA sequence: TGTGCCAGTAGTAGCGGGAGCTCCTACAATGAGCAGTTCTTC.

The V gene is TRBV5-8, the J gene TRBJ1-2, with 8 bases fitting TRBD1. The V segment lost 0 bases and the J segment 0 bases; nucleotides outside the gene matches: 4. The CDR3 totals 16 residues. The germline CDR1 and CDR2 sequences are SGHTS and YDEGEE. CDR3 bases: TGTGCCAGCAGCTTGGCCGGGACAGGATCTAACTATGGCTACACCTTC. This gives the protein CASSLAGTGSNYGYTF.